These 30 T cell receptor beta chains were sequenced from one sample in a study of PD-1 blockade in classical Hodgkin lymphoma. The patients all showed relapse after autologous stem cell transplantation, while their brentuximab vedotin exposure varied. TCRdb's table, derived via immunoSEQ multiplex PCR, lists solely in-frame clones and lacks some. This sample has about 150,000 clones, with about 78% found just once. Sequenced here: peripheral blood mononuclear cells (PBMCs), sampled before the second cycle of nivolumab. The receptor source for this set is a human donor with classical Hodgkin lymphoma.

V and J are TRBV11-2 and TRBJ2-6; D uncertain. Trimming took off 5 bases at V and 0 bases at J, with 11 bases between the two ends. The CDR3 loop spans 16 amino acids. Germline V gene lookup returns CDR1 SGHAT and CDR2 FQNNGV. The CDR3 DNA follows: TGTGCCAGCAGCCTCCGACTCGACTCTGGGGCCAACGTCCTGACTTTC. This gives the protein CASSLRLDSGANVLTF.

The chain links TRBV6-6 to TRBJ2-7; D is possibly TRBD1 (6 bases). Trimming left V 0 bases short and J 12 bases short, with 18 bases between. The CDR3 is 14 amino acids. Looked up from germline, CDR1 is MNHNY and CDR2 is SVGAGI (reference sequence). CDR3: CASSYSIGTTGRYF. CDR3 coding DNA: TGTGCCAGCAGTTACTCGATCGGGACAACGGGGAGGTACTTC.

V usage is TRBV7-3 and J usage is TRBJ2-1, with 9 nucleotides matching TRBD2. CDR1 and CDR2 from the germline V gene are SGHTA and FQGTGA. J lost 5 bases, V lost 3 bases, and 2 bases had no gene match. The CDR3 covers 14 residues. For the CDR3, the DNA is TGTGCCAGCAGCTTGACTAGCGGCCACAATGAGCAGTTCTTC. Translation gives CASSLTSGHNEQFF.

This clone has only one observation. Additional DNA sequences in this sample encode the identical CDR3. The rearrangement joins TRBV6-5 to TRBJ2-3; D remains unclear. The CDR3 length is 13 residues. Trimming left V 6 bases short and J 2 bases short, with 9 bases between. Germline CDR1 and CDR2: MNHEY and SVGAGI. The CDR3: CASREFATDTQYF. CDR3 DNA sequence: TGTGCCAGCAGGGAATTTGCCACAGATACGCAGTATTTT.

V is TRBV6-5 and J is TRBJ2-7, with D possibly being TRBD2 (7 bases). The CDR3 is made up of 14 amino acids. CDR1 is MNHEY and CDR2 is SVGAGI in the germline V gene. The germline V and J ends were trimmed by 7 bases and 6 bases, with 19 bases remaining between them. The CDR3 DNA reads TGTGCCAGCAAAAGCGTGGGGGGGGCAGGCGAGCAGTACTTC. Translated: CASKSVGGAGEQYF.

The V call is TRBV5-1, the J call TRBJ1-1; 8 bases are a match to TRBD1. CDR1 SGHRS and CDR2 YFSETQ come from the germline V gene. This CDR3 has 12 residues. The junction had 6 bases not matched to a gene; V was cut back by 3 bases and J by 11 bases. The CDR3 coding sequence is TGCGCCAGCAGCTCCGGACAGGGTCGCGCTTTCTTT. It translates to CASSSGQGRAFF.

V usage is TRBV7-9 and J usage is TRBJ2-2; D gene unclear. V lost 2 bases to trimming and J lost 6 bases, with 1 base between them. Germline V lookup: CDR1 SEHNR, CDR2 FQNEAQ (reference sequence). There are 11 residues in the CDR3. The CDR3 protein is CASSLPGELFF. Here the CDR3 DNA reads TGTGCCAGCAGCTTACCCGGGGAGCTGTTTTTT.

The chain couples TRBV2 to TRBJ2-3; D is possibly TRBD1 (5 bases). Trimming pared 7 bases from V and 2 bases from J, leaving 10 bases between. Looked up from germline, CDR1 is SNHLY and CDR2 is FYNNEI. The CDR3 loop spans 13 amino acids. CDR3: CASTPDTTDTQYF. CDR3 DNA sequence: TGTGCCAGCACCCCGGACACCACAGATACGCAGTATTTT.

The chain recombines TRBV18 with TRBJ2-3; possibly TRBD1 for D (5 bases). V lost 2 bases to trimming and J lost 10 bases, with 13 bases between them. The CDR3 runs to 13 residues. Germline-derived CDR1 and CDR2 are KGHSH and LQKENI. CDR3 DNA: TGTGCCAGCTCACCATCTAGGAGCAGGGCGCAGTATTTT. This encodes CASSPSRSRAQYF.

For this clone: At one of its ends the junction is not consistent with the germline gene, which may arise from a read error. V is TRBV18 and J is TRBJ1-3; TRBD1 might be the D (5 bases). Germline assignment: CDR1 KGHSH and CDR2 LQKENI. The CDR3 is made up of 15 amino acids. CDR3 nucleotides: TGTGCCAGCTCACCAAGCAGGGTCGCTGGAAGCACCATATATTTT. This sequence encodes CASSPSRVAGSTIYF.

This clone was counted between two and nine times. The V call is TRBV7-2, the J call TRBJ1-5, with TRBD1 as a possible D gene (5 bases). V was trimmed by 3 bases and J by 0 bases, leaving 9 bases between them. The germline V gene encodes CDR1 SGHTA and CDR2 FQGNSA. The CDR3 is 15 residues long. CDR3 in DNA: TGTGCCAGCAGCTTTTCAGGGAGTAGCAATCAGCCCCAGCATTTT. Amino acid sequence: CASSFSGSSNQPQHF.

The chain employs TRBV5-5 and TRBJ1-2, with D perhaps TRBD1 (6 bases). CDR3 length equals 13 residues. V was trimmed by 1 base and J by 3 bases, leaving 7 bases between them. Germline-derived CDR1 and CDR2 are SGHKS and YYEKEE (reference sequence). The CDR3 coding sequence is TGTGCCAGCAGCTTGACAGGGTACTATGGCTACACCTTC. Encoded protein: CASSLTGYYGYTF.

The chain has TRBV5-4 and TRBJ2-3; 11 bases fit TRBD2. CDR1 is SGHNT and CDR2 is YYREEE in the germline V gene (reference sequence). V shed 3 bases and J 2 bases; nucleotides not matched to a gene: 5. The CDR3 runs to 16 residues. In DNA form, the CDR3 reads TGTGCCAGCAGCTCGTTAGCGGGAGGGTACACAGATACGCAGTATTTT. Translated, it gives CASSSLAGGYTDTQYF. Complete variable domain (other parts from reference TRBV5-4 and TRBJ2-3): ETGVTQSPTHLIKTRGQQVTLRCSSQSGHNTVSWYQQALGQGPQFIFQYYREEENGRGNFPPRFSGLQFPNYSSELNVNALELDDSALYLCASSSLAGGYTDTQYFGPGTRLTVL.

As concerns this clone: An end of the junction differs from the germline gene, which may be a read error. This specimen includes other DNA sequences encoding the same CDR3. The chain combines TRBV30 with TRBJ2-3, with a weak D call TRBD1 (6 bases). CDR3 length: 15 amino acids. Germline V gene lookup returns CDR1 GTSNPN and CDR2 SVGIG (reference sequence). This chain's CDR3 is CAWSAHRTVTDTQYF. The CDR3 nucleotides are TGCGCCTGGAGTGCCCACAGGACAGTTACAGATACGCAGTATTTT. The variable domain in full, with the rest retrieved from reference TRBV30 and TRBJ2-3, is SQTIHQWPATLVQPVGSPLSLECTVEGTSNPNLYWYRQAAGRGLQLLFYSVGIGQISSEVPQNLSASRPQDRQFILSSKKLLLSDSGFYLCAWSAHRTVTDTQYFGPGTRLTVL.

The V call is TRBV28, the J call TRBJ2-5, with TRBD2 identical over 9 bases. Germline CDR1 reads MDHEN; CDR2 reads SYDVKM. The V gene end was trimmed by 8 bases and the J gene end by 5 bases; junction bases not matched to a gene: 12. The CDR3 is made up of 15 amino acids. In nucleotides, the CDR3 is TGTGCCAGCGGTACCCTAGCGGGATTACGGGAGACCCAGTACTTC. This translates into CASGTLAGLRETQYF.

The gene calls are TRBV4-1 and TRBJ2-7; tentative D call: TRBD1 (5 bases). Per germline, CDR1 MGHRA and CDR2 YSYEKL. The CDR3 contains 16 residues. Trimming removed 5 bases at V and 4 bases at J, with 21 bases between. The CDR3 here is CASSARRQGMDYEQYF. CDR3 DNA sequence: TGCGCCAGCAGCGCCCGCCGGCAGGGTATGGATTACGAGCAGTACTTC.

This rearrangement joins TRBV10-3 to TRBJ1-1, with 7 positions matching TRBD1. The J segment lost 4 bases and the V segment lost 6 bases, leaving 2 bases of the junction unmatched. The CDR3 sequence is 12 residues long. The germline V gene encodes CDR1 ENHRY and CDR2 SYGVKD. In DNA form, the CDR3 reads TGTGCCATCAGAGCAGGGGGCACTGAAGCTTTCTTT. Its translation is CAIRAGGTEAFF.

This clone was counted a few times. The CDR3 protein is CASSIDTGITDTQYF. CDR3 sequence (DNA): TGTGCCAGTAGTATAGATACGGGGATCACAGATACGCAGTATTTT. V is TRBV19 and J is TRBJ2-3; D possibly corresponds to TRBD2 (5 bases). Trimming left V 0 bases short and J 2 bases short, with 9 bases between. The CDR3 length is 15 residues. Germline CDR1 LNHDA, CDR2 SQIVND (reference sequence).

The CDR3 loop reads CASRRGTSRALGEQYF. For the CDR3, the DNA is TGTGCCAGCAGACGGGGGACTAGCCGAGCTCTAGGAGAGCAGTACTTC. This chain uses TRBV5-4 with TRBJ2-5; 9 bases align to TRBD2. The CDR3 runs to 16 residues. The trim removed 5 bases at V and 11 bases at J, leaving 19 bases unmatched. The V gene's germline CDR1 is SGHNT and CDR2 YYREEE (reference sequence).

V gene TRBV6-5 combines with J gene TRBJ1-1, with D tentatively TRBD1 (5 bases). CDR1 MNHEY and CDR2 SVGAGI come from the germline V gene. V was pared by 2 bases and J by 1 base, with 8 bases between. The CDR3 is 14 residues long. CDR3 sequence: CASSYGAGNTEAFF. DNA for the CDR3: TGTGCCAGCAGTTACGGGGCAGGGAACACTGAAGCTTTCTTT.

J is TRBJ2-6 and V is TRBV6-5; TRBD1 or TRBD2 may be the D gene (5 bases each). Between the trimmed V and J ends, which lost 2 bases and 1 base, there was a span of 6 bases. Germline CDR1 MNHEY, CDR2 SVGAGI. The CDR3 runs 15 residues. The CDR3 is CASSYEGSGANVLTF. The DNA for the CDR3 is TGTGCCAGCAGTTACGAGGGGTCTGGGGCCAACGTCCTGACTTTC.

CDR3 nucleotides: TGTGCCAGCAGCTTAAAACACCCATCAAGCTCCTACAATGAGCAGTTCTTC. The encoded protein is CASSLKHPSSSYNEQFF. J is TRBJ2-1 and V is TRBV7-3; no definite D call. CDR1 SGHTA and CDR2 FQGTGA come from the germline V gene. CDR3 size: 17 residues. Trimming pared 1 base from V and 0 bases from J, leaving 13 bases between.

This chain joins TRBV2 and TRBJ2-1; 8 nucleotides align to TRBD1. V was pared by 9 bases and J by 0 bases, with 1 base of the junction left unmatched. This CDR3 is 13 amino acids long. Germline lookup yields CDR1 SNHLY and CDR2 FYNNEI. In nucleotides, the CDR3 is TGTGCCAGTGGACAGGGCTCCTACAATGAGCAGTTCTTC. Its translation: CASGQGSYNEQFF.

This chain connects TRBV28 to TRBJ2-2, with 11 bases matching TRBD2. J was trimmed by 0 bases and V by 5 bases; bases with no gene match: 5. The CDR3 runs 17 residues. Germline V gene lookup returns CDR1 MDHEN and CDR2 SYDVKM. Here the CDR3 DNA reads TGTGCCAGCAGTAACCCGGGACTAGCGGCGAACACCGGGGAGCTGTTTTTT. It yields the protein CASSNPGLAANTGELFF.

This clone was seen a handful of times. This chain uses TRBV9 with TRBJ2-7, with 8 nucleotides matching TRBD1. Germline V gives CDR1 SGDLS, CDR2 YYNGEE. V dropped 0 bases and J dropped 6; count of bases not matched to a gene: 5. The CDR3 has 14 residues. In DNA form, the CDR3 reads TGTGCCAGCAGCGTAGAGCCAGGGGGCGGCGAGCAGTACTTC. Its translation: CASSVEPGGGEQYF.

The rearrangement uses TRBV7-9 and TRBJ1-5; D is unclear. The CDR3 has 16 amino acids. Trimming shortened V by 4 bases and J by 1 base, and 14 bases separated the two germline ends. Per the germline V gene, CDR1 is SEHNR and CDR2 is FQNEAQ (reference sequence). DNA for the CDR3: TGTGCCAGCAGCTCCAGTCCAGGACGGAGCAATCAGCCCCAGCATTTT. It yields the protein CASSSSPGRSNQPQHF.

The chain has TRBV27 and TRBJ2-2; 8 bases map to TRBD1. The CDR3 runs to 15 residues. From germline, CDR1 is MNHEY and CDR2 SMNVEV (reference sequence). The V gene end was trimmed by 2 bases and the J gene end by 5 bases; junction bases not matched to a gene: 4. The CDR3 nucleotides are TGTGCCAGCAGTTTACGGACAGGGTATACCGGGGAGCTGTTTTTT. This encodes CASSLRTGYTGELFF.

The V call is TRBV4-1, the J call TRBJ1-1; D is unclear. CDR3 size: 16 residues. The germline gives CDR1 MGHRA, CDR2 YSYEKL. Trimming took off 1 base at V and 1 base at J, with 13 bases between the two ends. Written as DNA, the CDR3 is TGCGCCAGCAGCCAAGTGGGGAGTAGAAGGAACACTGAAGCTTTCTTT. Its translation is CASSQVGSRRNTEAFF.

This clone has a single count. CDR3 nucleotide sequence: TGTGCCGGCCGGGGGGATGGAAATCAGCCCCAGCATTTT. Translation gives CAGRGDGNQPQHF. The V and J genes are TRBV6-5 and TRBJ1-5, with D perhaps TRBD1 (5 bases). V gave up 11 bases and J gave up 4 bases, with 15 bases separating them. From germline, CDR1 is MNHEY and CDR2 SVGAGI. The CDR3 consists of 13 residues.

V is TRBV18 and J is TRBJ1-1; possibly TRBD1 for D (5 bases). This CDR3 has 14 amino acids. Germline CDR1 reads KGHSH; CDR2 reads LQKENI. The ends were cut back, 4 bases at V and 1 base at J, with 10 bases in the middle. The CDR3 DNA reads as TGTGCCAGCTCACTCCAGGGAACGAACACTGAAGCTTTCTTT. This encodes CASSLQGTNTEAFF.